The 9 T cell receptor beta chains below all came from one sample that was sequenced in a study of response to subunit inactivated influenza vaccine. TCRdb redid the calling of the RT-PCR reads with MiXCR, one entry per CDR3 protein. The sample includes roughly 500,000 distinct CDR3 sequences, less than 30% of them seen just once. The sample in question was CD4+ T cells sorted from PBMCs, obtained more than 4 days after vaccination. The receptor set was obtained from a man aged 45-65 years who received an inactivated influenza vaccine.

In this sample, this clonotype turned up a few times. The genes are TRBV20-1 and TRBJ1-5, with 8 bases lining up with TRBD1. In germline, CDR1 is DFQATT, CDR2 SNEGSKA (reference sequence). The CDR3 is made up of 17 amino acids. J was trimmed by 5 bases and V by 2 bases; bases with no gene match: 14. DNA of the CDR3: TGCAGTGCTAGAATGGGACAGGCCGGGGTTTTCTATCAGCCCCAGCATTTT. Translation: CSARMGQAGVFYQPQHF.

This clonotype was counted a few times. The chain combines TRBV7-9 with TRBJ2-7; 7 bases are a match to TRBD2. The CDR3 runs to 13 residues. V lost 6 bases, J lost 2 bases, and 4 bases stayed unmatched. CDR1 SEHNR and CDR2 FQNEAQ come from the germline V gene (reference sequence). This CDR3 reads CASSTSVTYEQYF. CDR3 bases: TGTGCCAGCAGTACTAGCGTCACCTACGAGCAGTACTTC.

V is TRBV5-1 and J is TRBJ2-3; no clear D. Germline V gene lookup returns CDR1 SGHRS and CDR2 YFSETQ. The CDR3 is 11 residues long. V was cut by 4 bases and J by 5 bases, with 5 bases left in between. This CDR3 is CASSQRDTQYF. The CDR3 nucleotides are TGCGCCAGCAGCCAGAGAGATACGCAGTATTTT.

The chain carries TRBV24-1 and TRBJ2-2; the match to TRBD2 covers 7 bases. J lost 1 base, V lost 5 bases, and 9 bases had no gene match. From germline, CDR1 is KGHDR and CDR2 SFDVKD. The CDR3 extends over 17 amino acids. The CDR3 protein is CATSGGRGRENTGELFF. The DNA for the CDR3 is TGTGCCACCAGTGGTGGGAGGGGCAGGGAGAACACCGGGGAGCTGTTTTTT.

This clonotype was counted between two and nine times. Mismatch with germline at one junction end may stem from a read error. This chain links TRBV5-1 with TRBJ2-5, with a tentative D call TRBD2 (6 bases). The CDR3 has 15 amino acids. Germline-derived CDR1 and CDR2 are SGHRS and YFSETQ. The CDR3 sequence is CASSFTPGDRIGGDF. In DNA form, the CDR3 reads TGCGCCAGCAGCTTTACACCGGGAGACCGGATTGGGGGAGACTTC.

CDR3 in DNA: TGCAGTGCTAGACCGGGACTAGCGGGAGGGCTCTCTGGCGAGCAGTACTTC. This translates into CSARPGLAGGLSGEQYF. The chain links TRBV20-1 to TRBJ2-7; 16 nucleotides align to TRBD2. V was pared by 2 bases and J by 6 bases, with 10 bases of the junction left unmatched. Germline CDR1 and CDR2: DFQATT and SNEGSKA (reference sequence). This CDR3 region has 17 residues.

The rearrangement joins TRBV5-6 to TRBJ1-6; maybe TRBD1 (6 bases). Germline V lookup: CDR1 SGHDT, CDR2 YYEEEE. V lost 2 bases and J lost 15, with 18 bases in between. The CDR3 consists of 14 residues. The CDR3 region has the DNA TGTGCCAGCAGCTTCCCAGGGGTATTGGCACTCCTCCACTTT. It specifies CASSFPGVLALLHF. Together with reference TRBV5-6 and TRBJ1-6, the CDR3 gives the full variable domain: DAGVTQSPTHLIKTRGQQVTLRCSPKSGHDTVSWYQQALGQGPQFIFQYYEEEERQRGNFPDRFSGHQFPNYSSELNVNALLLGDSALYLCASSFPGVLALLHFGNGTRLTVT.

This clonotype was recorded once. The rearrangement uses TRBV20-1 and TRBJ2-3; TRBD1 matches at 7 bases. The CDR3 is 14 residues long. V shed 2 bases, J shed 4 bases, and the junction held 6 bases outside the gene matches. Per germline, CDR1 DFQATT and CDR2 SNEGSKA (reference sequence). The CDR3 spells CSARSHDRADTQYF. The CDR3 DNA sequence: TGCAGTGCTAGATCCCACGACAGGGCAGATACGCAGTATTTT.

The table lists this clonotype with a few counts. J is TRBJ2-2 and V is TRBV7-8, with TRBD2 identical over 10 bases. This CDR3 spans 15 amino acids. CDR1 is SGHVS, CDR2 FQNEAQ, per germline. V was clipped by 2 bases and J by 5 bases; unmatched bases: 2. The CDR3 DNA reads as TGTGCCAGCAGCTTAAGCGGGGGGGGAACCGGGGAGCTGTTTTTT. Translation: CASSLSGGGTGELFF.